The 20 T cell receptor beta chains given below trace back to one sample, sequenced in a study of tumor and adjacent non-tumor tissue in lung cancer. RNA was extracted from bulk tissue without any cell sorting. TCRbeta libraries were built with three rounds of nested PCR, modified from ARM-PCR. TCRdb analysed the multiplex PCR reads with MiXCR anew, one entry per CDR3 protein. The table records 120,000 to 150,000 distinct CDR3 sequences, around 66% of them present only once. Sequencing was performed on lung tumor tissue. The source is a man between 60 and 75 years old with small cell lung cancer.

For this clonotype: With a much larger clone just one base away, this may be a read error. This chain links TRBV6-1 with TRBJ1-1, with 9 bases fitting TRBD1. This CDR3 has 13 amino acids. Germline V gene data show CDR1 as MNHNS and CDR2 as SASEGT. V gave up 6 bases and J gave up 11 bases; unmatched junction bases: 10. The chain's CDR3 is CASRRPGTGSAFF. In DNA, the CDR3 is TGTGCCAGCAGGCGCCCCGGGACAGGGTCCGCTTTCTTT.

On this clonotype itself: Germline is not matched at one junction end, which may reflect a read error. The V gene is TRBV11-1, the J gene TRBJ2-7, with TRBD1 matching 7 bases. This CDR3 is 12 amino acids long. Germline V gene lookup returns CDR1 SGHAT and CDR2 FQDESV (reference sequence). The CDR3 protein is CVSSGQEREPYF. The CDR3 DNA sequence: TGTGTCAGCAGCGGACAGGAGCGCGAGCCGTACTTC.

This clonotype appeared a single time. The chain is built from TRBV5-1 and TRBJ2-5, with D possibly called TRBD1 or TRBD2 (5 bases each). The germline V and J ends were trimmed by 0 bases and 0 bases, with 12 bases remaining between them. Looked up from germline, CDR1 is SGHRS and CDR2 is YFSETQ. The CDR3 contains 16 residues. The CDR3 nucleotides read TGCGCCAGCAGCTTGGCCGGGACCGGGTACCAAGAGACCCAGTACTTC. Amino acids: CASSLAGTGYQETQYF.

The sample holds a few counts of this clonotype. The chain recombines TRBV20-1 with TRBJ2-3; TRBD2 aligns across 8 bases. Germline V gives CDR1 DFQATT, CDR2 SNEGSKA (reference sequence). The CDR3 has 18 amino acids. Trimming took 6 bases from V and 5 from J; bases not matched to a gene: 22. The CDR3 DNA follows: TGCAGTGCCAATCAAGGGGCTAGCGGGCCCCGCGAGGTAGATACGCAGTATTTT. Its translation is CSANQGASGPREVDTQYF.

This clonotype was detected ten times or more. The J gene is TRBJ2-6, the V gene TRBV12-3 or TRBV12-4, with D unresolved. The V and J ends lost 6 bases and 0 bases respectively, with 9 bases between them. The CDR3 spans 15 residues. CDR3 sequence reads: CASRLQRSGANVLTF. The CDR3 DNA follows: TGTGCCAGCAGACTCCAGCGCTCTGGGGCCAACGTCCTGACTTTC.

With regard to this clonotype: Sequence at one end of the junction differs from germline and may be a read error. The chain combines TRBV12-3 or TRBV12-4 with TRBJ2-3, with D possibly TRBD2 on 6 matching bases. The CDR3 sequence is 15 residues long. The CDR3 reads CASSFLARATDMQYF. CDR3 nucleotide sequence: TGTGCCAGCAGTTTCCTAGCGCGAGCAACAGATATGCAGTATTTT.

Of note for this clonotype: Compared with germline, one end of the junction differs, possibly owing to a read error. V and J are TRBV11-2 and TRBJ2-7; D perhaps matches TRBD2 (5 bases). The CDR3 runs 15 residues. Per germline, CDR1 SGHAT and CDR2 FQNNGV. The CDR3 here is CASSRDYGSNYEQCF. The CDR3 nucleotides are TGTGCCAGCAGTAGGGATTATGGGAGCAACTACGAGCAGTGCTTT. Complete variable domain (other parts from reference TRBV11-2 and TRBJ2-7): EAGVAQSPRYKIIEKRQSVAFWCNPISGHATLYWYQQILGQGPKLLIQFQNNGVVDDSQLPKDRFSAERLKGVDSTLKIQPAKLEDSAVYLCASSRDYGSNYEQCFGPGTRLTVT.

Comment on this clonotype: A much larger clone is a single base away; this may be a read error. The V call is TRBV28, the J call TRBJ2-7; 7 bases map to TRBD2. The length of the CDR3 is 11 residues. The V gene's germline CDR1 is MDHEN and CDR2 SYDVKM. V lost 6 bases, J lost 11 bases, and 7 bases stayed unmatched. CDR3 coding DNA: TGTGCCAGCAGCCAAAGCGGGGCCGAGTACTTC. This gives the protein CASSQSGAEYF. The complete variable domain, with remaining parts taken from reference TRBV28 and TRBJ2-7, reads DVKVTQSSRYLVKRTGEKVFLECVQDMDHENMFWYRQDPGLGLRLIYFSYDVKMKEKGDIPEGYSVSREKKERFSLILESASTNQTSMYLCASSQSGAEYFGPGTRLTVT.

The chain combines TRBV6-2 or TRBV6-3 with TRBJ2-3; the D is unclear. The CDR3 is made up of 15 amino acids. The V gene lost 0 bases and the J gene lost 6 bases, with 13 bases spanning the gap. In germline, CDR1 is MNHEY, CDR2 SVGEGT. The CDR3 bases are TGTGCCAGCAGTTACTCCTCAAGCGTATCCGATACGCAGTATTTT. As protein: CASSYSSSVSDTQYF.

This clonotype was counted ten times or more. The chain carries TRBV11-2 and TRBJ2-3; unclear D gene. The CDR3 consists of 13 residues. Germline lookup yields CDR1 SGHAT and CDR2 FQNNGV. The ends were cut back, 2 bases at V and 4 bases at J, with 7 bases in the middle. Here the CDR3 reads CASSLSPADTQYF. As DNA, the CDR3 is TGTGCCAGCAGCTTATCCCCCGCAGATACGCAGTATTTT.

A remark on this clonotype: Germline and junction disagree at one end, which may indicate a read error. The chain has TRBV5-1 and TRBJ1-2, with D maybe TRBD1 (5 bases). CDR3 length: 15 residues. Looked up from germline, CDR1 is SGHRS and CDR2 is YFSETQ. The CDR3 reads CTSSPGDGPHYGYIF. The CDR3 DNA sequence: TGCACCAGCAGCCCCGGGGACGGCCCCCACTATGGCTACATCTTC.

The chain carries TRBV7-8 and TRBJ1-1, with D perhaps TRBD1 (5 bases). There are 16 residues in the CDR3. With 1 base removed from V and 3 bases from J, the gap between germline ends came to 15 bases. The germline V gene has CDR1 SGHVS and CDR2 FQNEAQ. For the CDR3, the DNA is TGTGCCAGCAGCTTAGGTCGGTTGCAGGGTCACACTGAAGCTTTCTTT. The encoded protein is CASSLGRLQGHTEAFF.

On this clonotype itself: Germline is not matched at one junction end, which may reflect a read error. V and J are TRBV5-1 and TRBJ1-4, with TRBD1 matching over 7 bases. Germline-derived CDR1 and CDR2 are SGHRS and YFSETQ. This CDR3 contains 14 residues. The CDR3 DNA reads as TGCACCATCAGCTTGGAACAGGGGAGTGAAGAACTGGTTTTT. Residues: CTISLEQGSEELVF.

About this clonotype: One end of the junction varies from germline; a read error may be responsible. V is TRBV4-2 and J is TRBJ1-5; D not resolved. The CDR3 covers 14 residues. Per germline, CDR1 LGHNA and CDR2 YNFKEQ. CDR3: CANSQVRRNQPQHF. The CDR3 nucleotides read TGTGCCAACAGCCAAGTCAGGAGAAACCAGCCCCAGCATTTT.

This chain connects TRBV20-1 to TRBJ2-4, with D tentatively TRBD1 (7 bases). From germline, CDR1 is DFQATT and CDR2 SNEGSKA (reference sequence). V was clipped by 6 bases and J by 8 bases, with 11 bases between them. This CDR3 spans 11 amino acids. CDR3 sequence reads: CSATRGDIQYF. DNA of the CDR3: TGCAGTGCCACCAGGGGGGACATTCAGTACTTC.

This clonotype occurred many times. The chain joins TRBV20-1 to TRBJ2-3; 7 bases align to TRBD2. The length of the CDR3 is 14 residues. With V trimmed by 7 bases and J by 1 base, 8 bases remained unmatched. Looked up from germline, CDR1 is DFQATT and CDR2 is SNEGSKA (reference sequence). The CDR3 reads CSGVPGGGTDTQYF. CDR3 nucleotide sequence: TGCAGTGGGGTCCCGGGAGGAGGCACAGATACGCAGTATTTT.

Concerning this clonotype itself: A read error may explain this, as a much larger clone is one base away. The rearrangement links TRBV20-1 to TRBJ1-6; D is unclear. The V and J ends lost 3 bases and 7 bases respectively, with 13 bases between them. CDR1 is DFQATT and CDR2 is SNEGSKA in the germline V gene (reference sequence). The length of the CDR3 is 14 residues. In DNA, the CDR3 is TGCAGTGCTAGTTCCCTGGGCAGGAATTCACCCCTCCACTTT. It yields the protein CSASSLGRNSPLHF.

Concerning this clonotype: A clone one base away is much larger, so this may be a read error. No conserved phenylalanine or tryptophan is present at the end of the CDR3, so a read error is the likely explanation. This chain uses TRBV4-2 with TRBJ2-1, with TRBD2 matching 10 bases. The CDR3 extends over 17 amino acids. With 0 bases clipped from V and 8 bases from J, the junction kept 10 bases outside the gene matches. Per germline, CDR1 LGHNA and CDR2 YNFKEQ. DNA of the CDR3: TGTGCCAGCAGCCAAGACTCCCTAGCGGGAGATCCGTATGAGCAGTTCTCC. Translated, it gives CASSQDSLAGDPYEQFS.

Notes on this clonotype: A much larger clone differs from this one at a single base, so this may be a read error. The chain combines TRBV20-1 with TRBJ2-3; perhaps TRBD1 as D (5 bases). Germline lookup yields CDR1 DFQATT and CDR2 SNEGSKA (reference sequence). The CDR3 sequence is 11 residues long. CDR3 nucleotides: TGCAGTGCTAGCAGGGCAGATATGCAGTATTTT. This codes for CSASRADMQYF.

Worth noting for this clonotype: Sequence at one end of the junction differs from germline and may be a read error. CDR3 loop: CAISLPGQGLSGADVLTF. CDR3 nucleotides: TGTGCCATCAGTTTACCGGGACAGGGTCTGTCTGGGGCCGACGTCCTGACTTTC. The J gene is TRBJ2-6, the V gene TRBV11-2; 9 bases are shared with TRBD1. Germline-derived CDR1 and CDR2 are SGHAT and FQNNGV. The CDR3 totals 18 residues.